This TCR beta chain was found in a study of cytomegalovirus exposure and HLA in healthy donors. As for the study in general: Within the Caucasian-associated ancestry cluster were more than 75% of the roughly 400 genotyped donors.

Findings and limits, study-wide: Per a prior analysis, the majority of TCR beta V segments were productive roughly 87% or roughly 30% of the time.

With respect to this clone: The antigen is not known.

Trimming removed 6 bases from V and 4 bases from J; junction bases left unmatched: 14. The length of the CDR3 is 17 residues. Germline V gene data show CDR1 as SGHVS and CDR2 as FQNEAQ. PCR employed 60 Vbeta and 13 Jbeta primers. Assay used: immunoSEQ multiplex PCR; TCRdb lists only in-frame clones, some missing. The sample carries over 150,000 clones, around 80% recorded once. The rearrangement links TRBV7-8 to TRBJ1-3; 8 nucleotides align to TRBD1. The sample comprised PBMCs. The source of this sequence is a male donor in good health and CMV-seronegative. In nucleotides, the CDR3 is TGTGCCAGCAGGCCTAGCAATCAGGGGGCACACGGAAACACCATATATTTT. Its protein product is CASRPSNQGAHGNTIYF.